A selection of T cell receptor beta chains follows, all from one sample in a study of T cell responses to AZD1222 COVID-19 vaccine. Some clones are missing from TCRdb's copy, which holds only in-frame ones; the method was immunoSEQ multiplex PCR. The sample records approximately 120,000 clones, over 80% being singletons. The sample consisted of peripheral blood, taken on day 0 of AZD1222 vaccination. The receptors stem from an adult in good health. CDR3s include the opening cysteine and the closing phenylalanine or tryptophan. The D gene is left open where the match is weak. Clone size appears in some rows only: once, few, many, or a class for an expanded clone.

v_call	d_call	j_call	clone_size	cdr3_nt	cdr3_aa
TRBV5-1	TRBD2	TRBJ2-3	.	TGCGCCAGCAGCTCGGGACTAGCGGGCACAGATACGCAGTATTTT	CASSSGLAGTDTQYF
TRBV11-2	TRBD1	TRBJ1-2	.	TGTGCCAGCAGCGTAGACAGGGGGAGAGGCTACACCTTC	CASSVDRGRGYTF
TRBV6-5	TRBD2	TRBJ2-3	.	TGTGCCAGCAGGGGACTAGCGGGCATGGCAGATACGCAGTATTTT	CASRGLAGMADTQYF
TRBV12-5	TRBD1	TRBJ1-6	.	TGTGCTAGTGGTTTGGTACGCGGGACAGCTAATTCACCCCTCCACTTT	CASGLVRGTANSPLHF
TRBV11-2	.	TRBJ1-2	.	TGTGCCAGCCGCGGGGGCGGCCCGGATGGCTACACCTTC	CASRGGGPDGYTF
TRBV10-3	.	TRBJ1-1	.	TGTGCCACCAGAGCAGGGTTGAACACTGAAGCTTTCTTT	CATRAGLNTEAFF
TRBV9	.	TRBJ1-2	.	TGTGCCAGCAGCCCCCCGGGGGGGTACTATGGCTACACCTTC	CASSPPGGYYGYTF
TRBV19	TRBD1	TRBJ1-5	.	TGTGCCAGTAGCCGACAGGGTGGACAGCCCCAGCATTTT	CASSRQGGQPQHF
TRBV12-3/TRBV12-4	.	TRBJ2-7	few	TGTGCCAGCAGCTCCGACCCCAGCTACGAGCAGTACTTC	CASSSDPSYEQYF
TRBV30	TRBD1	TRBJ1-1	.	TGTGCCTGGACCCCGGGACAGACGAACACTGAAGCTTTCTTT	CAWTPGQTNTEAFF
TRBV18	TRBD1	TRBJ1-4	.	TGTGCCAGCTCACCACTGACAGGGTTCGGCGAAAAACTGTTTTTT	CASSPLTGFGEKLFF
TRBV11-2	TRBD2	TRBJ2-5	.	TGTGCCAGCAGCTCCGGGGGGGAAACCCAGTACTTC	CASSSGGETQYF
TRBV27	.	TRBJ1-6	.	TGTGCCAGCAGTTTAAAACGGGGCGGTTCACCCCTCCACTTT	CASSLKRGGSPLHF
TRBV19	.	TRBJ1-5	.	TGTGCCAGTAGTTGGACCGGGACCTCCAATCAGCCCCAGCATTTT	CASSWTGTSNQPQHF
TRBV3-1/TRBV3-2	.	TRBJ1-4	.	TGTGCCAGCAGCCAAGCCGATGCCCGAAGTGAAGAAAAACTGTTTTTT	CASSQADARSEEKLFF
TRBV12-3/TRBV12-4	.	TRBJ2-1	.	TGTGCCAGCAGTTTAGGCAGGGGTGATGAGCAGTTCTTC	CASSLGRGDEQFF
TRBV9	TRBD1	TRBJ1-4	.	TGTGCCAGCAGCGTGGACAGGGGGACTGAAAAACTGTTTTTT	CASSVDRGTEKLFF
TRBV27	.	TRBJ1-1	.	TGTGCCAGCAGTTCCGCAGGGGACACTGAAGCTTTCTTT	CASSSAGDTEAFF
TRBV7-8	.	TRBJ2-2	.	TGTGCCAGCAGTTTTCTAGGGGGGAGGGAAGAGCTGTTTTTT	CASSFLGGREELFF
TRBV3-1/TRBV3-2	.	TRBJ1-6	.	TGTGCCAGCAGCCCCCAGTATTCCTATAATTCACCCCTCCACTTT	CASSPQYSYNSPLHF
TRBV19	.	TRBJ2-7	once	TGTGCCAGTAGTGGTTCAGGGCACGAGCAGTACTTC	CASSGSGHEQYF
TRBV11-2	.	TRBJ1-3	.	TGTGCCAGCAGCTTAGTTCAGGGGTCCGGAAACACCATATATTTT	CASSLVQGSGNTIYF
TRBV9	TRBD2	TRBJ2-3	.	TGTGCCAGCAGCGTATCTCGCGGGAGTAGGTCAGATACGCAGTATTTT	CASSVSRGSRSDTQYF
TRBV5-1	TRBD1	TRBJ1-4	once	TGCGCCAGCAGCTCCGGGACAGTTTCTTCGGCTAATGAAAAACTGTTTTTT	CASSSGTVSSANEKLFF
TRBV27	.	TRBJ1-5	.	TGTGCCAGCAGTTTACCAGGGGCAAGCAATCAGCCCCAGCATTTT	CASSLPGASNQPQHF
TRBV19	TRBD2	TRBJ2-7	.	TGTGCCAGTAGTCCCGTAGCGGGATCGCTCGAGCAGTACTTC	CASSPVAGSLEQYF
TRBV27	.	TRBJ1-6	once	TGTGCCAGCAGTTTATCGAGGGACCAACCCCTCCACTTT	CASSLSRDQPLHF
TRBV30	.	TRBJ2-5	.	TGTGCCTGGAGTGTACAGGTCCAAGAGACCCAGTACTTC	CAWSVQVQETQYF
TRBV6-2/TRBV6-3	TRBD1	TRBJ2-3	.	TGTGCCAGCAGCCAGAGACAGGGGGGGGCAGATACGCAGTATTTT	CASSQRQGGADTQYF
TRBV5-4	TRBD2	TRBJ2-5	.	TGTGCCAGCAGCTTGGAACTAGCGGGAGTAGAGACCCAGTACTTC	CASSLELAGVETQYF
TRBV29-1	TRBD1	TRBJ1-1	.	TGCAGCGCTCCAGGGGGTTGGAACACTGAAGCTTTCTTT	CSAPGGWNTEAFF
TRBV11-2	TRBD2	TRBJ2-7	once	TGTGCCAGCAGCAGGACTAGCGGGAGGCTGTCCTACGAGCAGTACTTC	CASSRTSGRLSYEQYF
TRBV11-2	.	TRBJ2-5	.	TGTGCCAGCAGCACCCCGGGGGCGAAAAGGGAGACCCAGTACTTC	CASSTPGAKRETQYF
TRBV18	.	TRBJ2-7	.	TGTGCCAGCTCACCACGAGCAGAGCAATCGTTCGAGCAGTACTTC	CASSPRAEQSFEQYF
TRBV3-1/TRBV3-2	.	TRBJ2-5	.	TGTGCCAGCAGCCAGTACCGCCCAGGGGCGGGACTAGAGACCCAGTACTTC	CASSQYRPGAGLETQYF
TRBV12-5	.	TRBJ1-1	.	TGTGCTAGTGGTTTGGTACCGGCAGCCCGCTACGGCACTGAAGCTTTCTTT	CASGLVPAARYGTEAFF
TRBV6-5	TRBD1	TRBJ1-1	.	TGTGCCAGCAGTTACGACAGGGGGCTAACTGAAGCTTTCTTT	CASSYDRGLTEAFF
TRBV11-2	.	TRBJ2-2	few	TGTGCCAGCAGCTTAGTTCTAGGTAGCACCGGGGAGCTGTTTTTT	CASSLVLGSTGELFF
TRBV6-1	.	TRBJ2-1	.	TGTGCCAGCAGTGAAGAGGTGTGGAAACGCTCCTACAATGAGCAGTTCTTC	CASSEEVWKRSYNEQFF
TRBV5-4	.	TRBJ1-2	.	TGTGCCAGCAGCCGGGGGGGCGGGACACCTAATGGCTACACCTTC	CASSRGGGTPNGYTF
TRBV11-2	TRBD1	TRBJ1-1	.	TGTGCCAGCAGCAAGAGGACAGGGGGGACTGAAGCTTTCTTT	CASSKRTGGTEAFF
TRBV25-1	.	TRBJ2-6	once	TGTGCCAGCAGTGAAAGGGGCTCTGGGGCCAACGTCCTGACTTTC	CASSERGSGANVLTF
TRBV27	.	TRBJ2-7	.	TGTGCCAGCAGCACCGGAGTGAACCCCTACGAGCAGTACTTC	CASSTGVNPYEQYF
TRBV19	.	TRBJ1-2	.	TGTGCCAGTAGGGGGGGGCAGCGTCTCCCCTATGGCTACACCTTC	CASRGGQRLPYGYTF
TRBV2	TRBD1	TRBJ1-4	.	TGTGCCAACAACAGGGGAACTAATGAAAAACTGTTTTTT	CANNRGTNEKLFF
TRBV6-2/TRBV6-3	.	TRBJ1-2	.	TGTGCCAGCACCCCAGACAGAACCGGCTACACCTTC	CASTPDRTGYTF
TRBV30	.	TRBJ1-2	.	TGTGCCTGGAGTGTATTTAAGGGCCAAGCTAACTATGGCTACACCTTC	CAWSVFKGQANYGYTF
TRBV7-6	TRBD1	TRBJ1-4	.	TGTGCCAGCAGCTTAACGACAGGGGGCCCCCCCACTAATGAAAAACTGTTTTTT	CASSLTTGGPPTNEKLFF
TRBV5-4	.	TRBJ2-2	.	TGTGCCAGCAGCCCAAGGGTCGGGGGCCTCTTGGACACCGGGGAGCTGTTTTTT	CASSPRVGGLLDTGELFF
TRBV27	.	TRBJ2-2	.	TGTGCCAGCAGATCGTTAAGGGGTTATCCCCCCGGGGAGCTGTTTTTT	CASRSLRGYPPGELFF
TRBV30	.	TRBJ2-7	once	TGTGCCTGGAGAGGGGGGGCCGGTGACGAGCAGTACTTC	CAWRGGAGDEQYF
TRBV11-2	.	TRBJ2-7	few	TGTGCCAGCAGCTTAGACAGGAGCTACGAGCAGTACTTC	CASSLDRSYEQYF
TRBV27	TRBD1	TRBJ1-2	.	TGTGCCAGCAGGGCCGACAGGGTTACTCATGGCTACACCTTC	CASRADRVTHGYTF
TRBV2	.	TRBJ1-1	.	TGTGCCAGCAGGGAGGGGCTGAACACTGAAGCTTTCTTT	CASREGLNTEAFF
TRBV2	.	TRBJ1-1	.	TGTGCCAGCTCGAAGGAGGGAAGGCGAAACACTGAAGCTTTCTTT	CASSKEGRRNTEAFF
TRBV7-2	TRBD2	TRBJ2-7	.	TGTGCCAGCAGCTTAGGGACTAGCGGGAGGGCCTACGAGCAGTACTTC	CASSLGTSGRAYEQYF
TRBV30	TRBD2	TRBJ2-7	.	TGTGCCTGGAGTGCTGGCGGGGGGTGGTACGAGCAGTACTTC	CAWSAGGGWYEQYF
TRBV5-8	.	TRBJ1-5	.	TGTGCCAGCAGCTTGTGGGAGAGTCAGCCCCAGCATTTT	CASSLWESQPQHF